These T cell receptor beta chains were read from a single sample in a study of blood T cell repertoires in COVID-19. The assay was immunoSEQ multiplex PCR, and TCRdb's table has in-frame clones only and misses some. The sample has about 86,000 clones, 70% to 90% seen once. Sequenced material: peripheral blood. These receptor sequences come from a man aged 45-65 years with acute or convalescent COVID-19. CDR3s leave out the opening cysteine and the closing phenylalanine or tryptophan. Expanded clones get a size class; other rows say once, few or many, or leave the size out.

>TRBV29-1|TRBJ2-3|-
SVGAVTGASTDTQY
>TRBV7-2|TRBJ2-1|-
ASSILSGTGNEQF
>TRBV6-5|TRBJ1-1|-
ASSRPGQSNTEAF
>TRBV5-1|TRBJ2-3|-
ASSRSSVRGGPGGTDTQY
>TRBV7-9|TRBJ1-2|-
ASSLGPGDYGYT
>TRBV15|TRBJ1-2|-
ATSGGQGAGLGIYGYT
>TRBV7-2|TRBJ2-7|once
ASSPRRGPGEQY
>TRBV18|TRBJ1-3|-
ASSQGLGGNTIY
>TRBV28|TRBJ1-4|few
ASSFADRYNEKLF
>TRBV7-2|TRBJ2-6|-
ASSPLPGKLSSGANVLT
>TRBV3-1/TRBV3-2|TRBJ1-1|-
ASSPHGGGTEAF
>TRBV3-1/TRBV3-2|TRBJ2-1|-
ASSPPSLAGGRNEQF
>TRBV6-1|TRBJ1-3|-
ASSEAYGGHSGNTIY
>TRBV2|TRBJ2-7|-
ASSRDRVNAYEQY
>TRBV10-1|TRBJ1-1|-
AIRDKWGTEAF
>TRBV23-1|TRBJ2-5|-
ASRWDTGTQY
>TRBV5-6|TRBJ2-2|-
ASSRTTNTGELF
>TRBV2|TRBJ2-1|-
ASSEVQGFVVEQF
>TRBV28|TRBJ2-5|-
ASSFIQYQETQY
>TRBV19|TRBJ2-1|few
ASSRDRTYNEQF
>TRBV9|TRBJ1-2|-
ASSTRGEVEDGYT
>TRBV3-1/TRBV3-2|TRBJ2-3|-
ASSQNAGAGGDTQY
>TRBV6-5|TRBJ2-7|-
ASSYQLADTYEQY
>TRBV11-2|TRBJ2-7|-
ASSLDLTASYEQY
>TRBV15|TRBJ1-1|-
ATSRDDSTEAF
>TRBV2|TRBJ2-5|-
ASSENSIGAGQETQY
>TRBV6-5|TRBJ1-5|-
ASRRTGLQPQH
>TRBV5-1|TRBJ1-1|-
ASSPQQGGKAF
>TRBV30|TRBJ2-3|-
AWRAEGDTQY
>TRBV5-3|TRBJ2-3|-
ARSLDGQALDTQY
>TRBV7-2|TRBJ2-3|once
ASSLVRSTDTQY
>TRBV11-1|TRBJ2-2|-
ASSSFVGRTGELF
>TRBV7-2|TRBJ2-2|-
ASSSYTGELF
>TRBV5-5|TRBJ2-6|once
ASSLGLYSGANVLT
>TRBV6-5|TRBJ2-7|-
ASSAQRDYEQY
>TRBV19|TRBJ1-2|-
ASSIGDRAVGYT
>TRBV28|TRBJ1-1|-
ASSFRTEAF
>TRBV6-5|TRBJ2-7|-
ASSRGGDYEQY
>TRBV2|TRBJ2-5|-
ASSGGLAGGLRETQY
>TRBV11-3|TRBJ2-3|few
ASSPGGITDTQY
>TRBV2|TRBJ2-3|-
ASNYGGTTDTQY
>TRBV6-5|TRBJ1-5|few
ASRGGDRNQPQH
>TRBV7-7|TRBJ2-5|-
ASSLGLLGTGQETQY
>TRBV14|TRBJ1-6|-
ASSQGLSGSPLH
>TRBV6-1|TRBJ2-1|once
ATFPSGGQNNEQF
>TRBV3-1/TRBV3-2|TRBJ1-6|few
ASSRAQGRSPLH
>TRBV7-2|TRBJ2-1|-
ASSWGLAGVNEQF
>TRBV2|TRBJ1-1|-
ASSEGPRGAF
>TRBV6-5|TRBJ1-1|-
ASSYFSGREAF
>TRBV7-9|TRBJ2-7|-
ASSFLAGPYEQY
>TRBV5-4|TRBJ1-4|-
ASSLSGAGIGEKLF
>TRBV7-2|TRBJ1-1|-
ASSRTGGTEAF
>TRBV6-5|TRBJ1-6|-
ASSLGQPGNSPLH
>TRBV5-6|TRBJ1-3|few
ASSLSGNTIY
>TRBV7-2|TRBJ2-1|-
ASSPTSYEQF
>TRBV10-1|TRBJ1-2|-
ASRQGVGYT
>TRBV3-1/TRBV3-2|TRBJ1-1|few
ASSQGRGIMNTEAF
>TRBV7-9|TRBJ2-6|-
ASSSGQGSSGANVLT